What follows describes a single TCR beta chain. The CDR3 has 14 amino acids. Germline V gene sequence: CDR1 SGHDN, CDR2 FVKESK. Trimming stripped 3 bases from V and 3 bases from J, with 9 bases between. This sample is drawn from a study of T cells in Graves' hyperthyroidism and ophthalmopathy. Amplification of TCR beta CDR3 regions used RNA as the template. Researchers ran a first-round RT-PCR on the TCR CDR3 using the HTBI primer set. TCRdb re-called the multiplex PCR reads through MiXCR, storing one row per CDR3 protein. The repertoire holds nearly 250,000 distinct CDR3 sequences, with about 15% as singletons.

J is TRBJ2-1 and V is TRBV14; possible D gene TRBD1, 6 bases. This clonotype originated in a woman younger than 35 with Graves' ophthalmopathy. The sample consisted of blood. CDR3 DNA: TGTGCCAGCAGCCACAGGGGTTACTACAATGAGCAGTTCTTC. Protein: CASSHRGYYNEQFF.